This TCR beta chain was retrieved from a study of CD8+ T cells in alopecia areata. For the study at large: Tofacitinib was taken orally by treated patients, and the dose was 5 to 10 mg twice daily. Percent of scalp involved defined treated patients' severity scores.

As to treatment: oral pan-JAK inhibitor, 5-10 mg twice daily. Researchers took lesional scalp punch biopsies and peripheral blood from people who were alopecia areata patients. A FACSAria was used to sort CD4+ and CD8+ T cells. These cells came from PBMCs. V was cut by 3 bases and J by 8 bases, with 19 bases left in between. This CDR3 region has 15 residues. The germline V gene encodes CDR1 KGHSH and CDR2 LQKENI. In each case, RNA was isolated and then reverse transcribed into cDNA as the sequencing template. This table comes from immunoSEQ multiplex PCR, and its TCRdb copy is limited to in-frame clones, with some not included. Of 200,000 to 250,000 clones in the sample, around three fifths are singletons; the top ten hold 4% to 5%. This clone was counted between two and nine times.

The rearrangement uses TRBV18 and TRBJ1-2; D is uncertain. The receptor was derived from a human donor with alopecia areata. The material was CD4+ T cells sorted from blood, obtained at week 4, from a patient treated with tofacitinib. CDR3 in amino acids: CASSPQPADLLGYTF. CDR3 DNA: TGTGCCAGCTCACCTCAGCCGGCAGACCTCTTAGGCTACACCTTC.